This TCR beta chain appears in the sequencing data of a study of T cell repertoires and leukemia-associated antigens (dated by TCRdb to between 2018 and 2020). Broadly, across the study: Each sample yielded about 5.1 to 7 million read pairs and roughly 3 to 5.0 million effective reads, 15 million to 20 million effective reads overall. In vitro peptide stimulation of healthy T cells was used with the aim of identifying the antigen recognized by a TCR Vbeta21 clone previously found in CML patients.

This clonotype was seen a few times. What this receptor recognizes is not known. No base qualities exist here, and no much larger clone lies one base off it. General findings and caveats noted by the study authors: The antigen specificity and function of the expanded clones were not directly tested and needed further investigation. No significant differences among the four groups were observed in the numbers of Vbeta genes (about 54), Jbeta genes (over twelve), VDJ rearrangements, or unique CDR3s.

CD3+ T cells were first rested overnight at 2.5 million to 3 million cells/mL in RPMI 1640 without fetal bovine serum. Following the manufacturer's instructions, MACS immunomagnetic beads were used to pull CD3+ T cells out of the PBMCs. Germline trimming: 2 bases from V, 11 bases from J; junction bases outside gene matches: 6. The CDR3, from cysteine to phenylalanine, totals 14 residues. The only DNA kept is the CDR3, 42 bases in frame from the first base. Reading the germline V gene gives CDR1 MNHEY and CDR2 SVGAGI. Total RNA was extracted from the cultured T cells using TRIzol reagent. TCRbeta libraries were amplified from RNA by 5' rapid amplification of cDNA ends (5'RACE). Library concentration and integrity were checked with Qubit, an Agilent instrument, and quantitative PCR before sequencing. Qualified libraries were sequenced on Illumina HiSeq or MiSeq by a commercial service provider. On the study's bioinformatics: TCR sequences in each sample were identified with MiXCR version 1.8.2. To qualify, a clone needed a CDR3 longer than four amino acids, an in-frame nucleotide length, and no stop codon. A read counted as effective if the read contained the complete CDR3 structure. Validation of expanded clones was performed by RT-PCR with 24 Vbeta primers, GeneScan spectratyping, and Sanger sequencing. TCRdb ran its own pipeline on the public reads, namely fastp trimming at Q25 and MiXCR clone calling, and kept in-frame beta chains. Identical CDR3 proteins give one entry, which carries the most common genes and DNA. TCRdb's processing, not the authors' own work, is the source of the V and J calls. Here the sample has about 9,800 distinct CDR3 sequences; 40% to 45% occur a single time. The leading ten clones occupy less than 70% of the sample.

The sequence derives from a female donor in good health. The sequence links TRBV6-5 to TRBJ2-7; TRBD2 agrees with 13 junctional bases. Sequencing input: CD3+ T cells sorted from blood and cultured. The DNA sequence reads TGTGCCAGCAGTTACGGACTAGCGGGAGATAGGGAGTACTTC. Translated, this is CASSYGLAGDREYF.